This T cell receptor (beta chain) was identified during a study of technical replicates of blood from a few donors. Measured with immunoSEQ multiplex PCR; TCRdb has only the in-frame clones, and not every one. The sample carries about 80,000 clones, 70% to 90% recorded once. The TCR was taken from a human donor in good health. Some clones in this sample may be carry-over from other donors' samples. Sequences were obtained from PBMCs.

The CDR3 is CASSVDPRGGTEAFF. The CDR3 DNA reads as TGTGCCAGCAGCGTAGATCCCAGGGGTGGAACTGAAGCTTTCTTT. V usage is TRBV9 and J usage is TRBJ1-1; a weak D match, TRBD1 (6 bases). The CDR3 sequence is 15 residues long. Trimming left V 0 bases short and J 5 bases short, with 14 bases between. CDR1 is SGDLS, CDR2 YYNGEE, per germline. Full variable domain (outside the CDR3, taken from reference TRBV9 and TRBJ1-1): DSGVTQTPKHLITATGQRVTLRCSPRSGDLSVYWYQQSLDQGLQFLIQYYNGEERAKGNILERFSAQQFPDLHSELNLSSLELGDSALYFCASSVDPRGGTEAFFGQGTRLTVV.